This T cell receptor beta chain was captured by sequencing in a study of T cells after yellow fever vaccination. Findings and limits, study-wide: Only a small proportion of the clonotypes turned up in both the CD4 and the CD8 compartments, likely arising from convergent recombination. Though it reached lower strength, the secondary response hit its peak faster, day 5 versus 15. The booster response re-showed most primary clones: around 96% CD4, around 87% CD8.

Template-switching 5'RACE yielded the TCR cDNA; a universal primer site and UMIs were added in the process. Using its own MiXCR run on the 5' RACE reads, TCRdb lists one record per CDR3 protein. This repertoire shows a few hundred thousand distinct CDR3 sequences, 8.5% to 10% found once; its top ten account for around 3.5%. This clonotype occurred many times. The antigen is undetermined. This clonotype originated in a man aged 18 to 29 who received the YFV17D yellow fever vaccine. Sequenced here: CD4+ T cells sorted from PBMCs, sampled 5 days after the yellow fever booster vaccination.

Here the CDR3 reads CASKGGETNSPLHF. In DNA, the CDR3 is TGTGCCAGTAAAGGGGGCGAAACGAATTCACCCCTCCACTTT. The chain recombines TRBV2 with TRBJ1-6; TRBD1 matches 7 bases. After removal of 9 bases from V and 7 bases from J, the junction contained 9 bases not matched to a gene. CDR1 is SNHLY and CDR2 is FYNNEI in the germline V gene. The CDR3 length is 14 residues.